This TCR beta chain emerged from a study of T-cell reconstitution after alpha-beta-depleted transplantation in children. This clonotype was counted many times. TCRbeta library construction was performed incorporating unique molecular identifiers. TCRdb analysed the PCR reads with MiXCR anew, one entry per CDR3 protein. The sample yields roughly 590,000 distinct CDR3 sequences, about 15% seen once. The V gene lost 4 bases and the J gene lost 3 bases, with 9 bases spanning the gap. The CDR3 sequence is 13 residues long. Sample: PBMCs from the stem cell graft donor, taken from the stem cell graft. This sequence was found in a human donor who donated a stem cell graft to a child with acute myeloid leukemia. The genes are TRBV12-3 or TRBV12-4 and TRBJ1-1; D is possibly TRBD1 (6 bases). DNA for the CDR3: TGTGCCAGCAGTTACAGGGCGTACACTGAAGCTTTCTTT. It specifies CASSYRAYTEAFF.